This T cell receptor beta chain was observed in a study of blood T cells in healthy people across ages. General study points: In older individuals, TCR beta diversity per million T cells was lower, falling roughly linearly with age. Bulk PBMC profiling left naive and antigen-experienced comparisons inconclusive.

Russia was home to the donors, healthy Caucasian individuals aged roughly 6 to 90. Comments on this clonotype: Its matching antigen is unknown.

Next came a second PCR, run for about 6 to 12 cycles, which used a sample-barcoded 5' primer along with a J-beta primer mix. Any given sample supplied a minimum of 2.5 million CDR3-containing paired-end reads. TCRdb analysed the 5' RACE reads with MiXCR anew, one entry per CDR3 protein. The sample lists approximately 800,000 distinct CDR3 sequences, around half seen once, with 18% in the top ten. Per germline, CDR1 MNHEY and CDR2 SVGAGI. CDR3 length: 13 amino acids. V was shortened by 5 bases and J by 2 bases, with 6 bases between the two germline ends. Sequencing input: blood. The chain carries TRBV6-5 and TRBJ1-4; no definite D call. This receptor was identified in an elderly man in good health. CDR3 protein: CASSLNTNEKLFF. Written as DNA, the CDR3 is TGTGCCAGCAGTCTCAATACTAATGAAAAACTGTTTTTT.